What follows describes a single T cell receptor (beta chain). No antigen is known for it. Nothing much larger sits one base from this clone, and base qualities are not available. The CDR3 covers 18 residues, taking in both the cysteine and the phenylalanine. Only the CDR3 part of the read is kept: 54 bases, read in frame from the first base. The library came from the immunoSEQ multiplex PCR assay. For the multiplex PCR, a mixture combining 60 forward primers for TCR Vbeta segments and 13 reverse primers for TCR Jbeta segments was used. A multiplex PCR assay on genomic DNA amplified the CDR3 region of rearranged TCR beta genes. On the Illumina HiSeq System, the amplified TCR beta libraries were sequenced as 87-base-pair reads. From the authors' description of their analysis: In a later analysis, tens of millions of unique TCR beta chains were counted across the roughly 700 repertoires, and roughly 11 million of these chains were shared by at least two donors. Raw reads were error-corrected and collapsed into unique sequences with a nearest-neighbor algorithm that merged closely related sequences to remove PCR and sequencing errors. To assign V, D and J gene segments, CDR3 sequences were aligned to IMGT reference sequences. For a sequence to be retained, at least a six-nucleotide match to both a V gene segment and a J gene segment was required. A rearrangement was called productive if the CDR3 had no stop codons and remained in frame with V and J, and every other rearrangement was called non-productive. Following IMGT convention, CDR3 was defined as the stretch from the second conserved V-encoded cysteine up to the conserved J-encoded phenylalanine. Sequences without an unambiguous match to a single V gene segment were excluded from the earlier analysis of several hundred of the donors. An earlier analysis of just under 600 of the donors called V segments functional above 56.7% productive rearrangements and segregating when the between-donor standard deviation exceeded 5%. To diagnose cytomegalovirus status from the catalog of TCR beta chain sequences, a statistical classification framework was built. V and J gene assignment, in a later analysis, came from comparing TCR nucleotide sequences with IMGT/GENE-DB human TR gene sequences. The TCRdist pipeline was used in a later analysis to assign CDR3 sequences and most-parsimonious VDJ recombination scenarios. In a later analysis, each TCR beta chain was defined by its CDR3 amino acid sequence together with its V-gene family, and reads without a unique V-gene family were excluded. In a later analysis, a few hundred highly shared, low-generation-probability nucleotide sequences were removed to address suspected cross-contamination and a sequencing artifact. A later analysis calculated a clonal expansion index for each public chain from normalized within-repertoire ranks of inferred template counts. Generation probabilities in a later analysis came from a VDJ recombination model fitted to out-of-frame rearrangements, and those results were checked against IGoR. In a later analysis, hypergeometric tests were used to score TCR-TCR, TCR-HLA and TCR-CMV co-occurrence, with a repertoire-size bias correction applied to TCR pairs. False discovery rates were estimated in a later analysis by permuting HLA or CMV assignments 20 times. In a later analysis, co-occurring TCRs were grouped with DBSCAN, and TCRdist sequence similarity was added when clustering was performed within HLA-allele-positive subsets. Repertoires with fewer than 30,000 or more than 120,000 public chains were left out of co-occurrence clustering, as were about 5 repertoires with anomalous nucleotide sharing. TCRdb holds this immuneACCESS table with in-frame rearrangements only. Some clones are missing; in checked studies, unresolved V genes explain under half, and the rest has no known cause. That table gives V, J and clone size, and the DNA gave D and trimming. The sample table holds some 150,000 clones, of which approximately 79% were seen once. Of the sample, about 1.3% falls within the top ten clones.

The sample belongs to a study of cytomegalovirus exposure and HLA in healthy donors (dated 2017 in TCRdb). About the investigation overall: According to an earlier analysis of 450 to 650 of the donors, some 170 million T cells yielded roughly 100 million unique TCR beta sequences and about 300 Gb of sequence data. About 280 gigabases of sequencing data and around 88 million unique TCR sequences made up an early release that covered approximately 650 HLA-typed donors. Of the 300 to 450 genotyped donors, approximately 83% fell in the genetic ancestry cluster associated with self-reported Caucasian donors. The study was designed to test whether signatures of past pathogen exposure could be identified by cataloging public T cell receptors. The T cell repertoires of several hundred subjects were profiled by immunosequencing and related to cytomegalovirus serostatus. Along with the roughly 610-subject first cohort, a separate validation cohort of over a hundred different subjects was used. To predict cytomegalovirus infection status, the study brought together high-throughput TCR immunosequencing, statistical association of individual TCRs with disease status, and machine learning. A later analysis re-examined previously published TCR beta repertoires from several hundred donors and added high-resolution HLA genotyping to investigate patterns of TCR occurrence. Rather than using new phenotypic data, the later analysis identified candidate immune exposures from TCR beta sequences and from how often those sequences occurred across donors. In an earlier analysis of roughly 600 of the donors, high-throughput TCR beta sequencing was used to judge whether each TCR beta V gene segment behaved as functional or pseudogenic. Alongside the repertoire data, information on donor age, sex, ethnicity and CMV serostatus was compiled. In a later genetic analysis, genome-wide SNP genotypes for about 65% of the roughly 670 donors were used, and that subset was treated as a discovery cohort. All discovery cohort repertoires had been generated using a single sequencing platform. Both class I and class II loci were covered by HLA typing, at four-digit resolution. Typing coverage differed by locus: A, B, C, DRB1 and DQB1 were typed in roughly 620-640 donors, DQA1 in approximately 520, DPA1 in 600 to 610, and DPB1 in approximately 450. Four to six DR-DQ haplotypes were handled as single units for association and clustering, since linkage in the cohort was strong. On average, 235,054 unique TCR beta nucleotide sequences were sequenced per donor among 398 genotyped donors of the cohort, with roughly 18% of those sequences being non-productive.

The cohort consisted of 670 or so healthy bone marrow donors. At the time of sampling, every cohort member was nominally healthy, though immune exposures that went unrecorded were likely present. The donor tested CMV seronegative and was one of the 352 seronegative cohort members. A peripheral blood sample was provided by each donor, and peripheral blood mononuclear cells were used for TCR beta sequencing. The Qiagen DNeasy Blood Extraction Kit was used to extract genomic DNA from the blood cell samples. Overall study outcomes, separate from this receptor: The 87-base-pair reads could not distinguish some IMGT-functional V segments, including TRBV6-2 and TRBV6-3, so those segments were excluded. Immune exposure information for the cohort was limited to CMV serostatus. A later analysis reported that several top co-occurrence clusters appeared linked to parvovirus B19, influenza, CMV and Epstein-Barr virus. An earlier analysis of approximately 570 of the donors showed that most TCR beta V segments appeared in productive rearrangements either about 90% or about 30% of the time, which broadly matched IMGT annotations. Assigning TCR associations to individual alleles was difficult when HLA alleles, especially DR and DQ, strongly co-occurred. While some public TCRs were present in many individuals, most TCR sequences turned up only very rarely across donors. The authors suggested that the approach could potentially be extended to other disease states and immunological phenotypes. In a later analysis, most CMV-associated TCR beta chains were found to appear HLA-restricted, with HLA associations seemingly driven largely by CMV exposure. In the study, approximately 150 TCR beta chains were listed as associated with cytomegalovirus. The presence/absence analyses assumed that sequencing depth was roughly uniform across donors, and that assumption may not be true. Compared with the roughly 700-donor mean, donors in an Asian-associated ancestry cluster had fewer N-insertions in productive TCRs, according to a later genetic analysis. Compared with equally common non-associated chains, HLA-associated TCR beta chains in a later analysis were more clonally expanded and had lower generation probabilities. Specific HLA alleles were associated with 15,000 to 20,000 TCR beta sequences at a false discovery rate of 0.05 in a later analysis. About 15 rarely observed V segments, including chromosome 9 orphons, were excluded from the earlier analysis of some 590 of the donors because counts were too low. Correlated functional status among segregating V segments might be attributable to linkage disequilibrium, but an unknown experimental factor could not be ruled out. Three of the identified cytomegalovirus-associated TCR beta chains were confirmed in vitro to be specific for cytomegalovirus antigens. Because some donors lacked HLA typing at each locus, the association tests relied only on the typed subset. A further reported finding was that TCR beta sequences accurately predicted the HLA-A and HLA-B alleles for most subjects in the first cohort. In a later analysis, TCR association rates were found to vary across HLA loci, with the most associated TCRs seen for DRB1 alleles and the fewest for HLA-C alleles. Cytomegalovirus status was reported to be diagnosed by the classifier with high specificity and sensitivity in both the original and validation cohorts. In this cohort, only TCR beta chains were sequenced, and detectable features were limited by the absence of alpha or paired-chain data. A later genetic analysis associated a missense DCLRE1C variant with V-gene and J-gene trimming of TCR beta chains, and an independent cohort replicated the association. The sequencing pipeline was judged likely to have produced a cluster of highly shared sequence variants as a technical artifact.

Recombination joined TRBV21-1 with TRBJ2-6; the DNA was not used to check the table's D call, TRBD1. TRBV21-1 is a pseudogene locus. The clonotype originates from a man in his sixties in good health and CMV-seronegative. Sequenced: PBMCs. The nucleotide sequence is TGTGCCAGCAGCAAAGTAGGCAGGTGTCTCTCTGGGGCCAACGTCCTGACTTTC. This codes for CASSKVGRCLSGANVLTF.